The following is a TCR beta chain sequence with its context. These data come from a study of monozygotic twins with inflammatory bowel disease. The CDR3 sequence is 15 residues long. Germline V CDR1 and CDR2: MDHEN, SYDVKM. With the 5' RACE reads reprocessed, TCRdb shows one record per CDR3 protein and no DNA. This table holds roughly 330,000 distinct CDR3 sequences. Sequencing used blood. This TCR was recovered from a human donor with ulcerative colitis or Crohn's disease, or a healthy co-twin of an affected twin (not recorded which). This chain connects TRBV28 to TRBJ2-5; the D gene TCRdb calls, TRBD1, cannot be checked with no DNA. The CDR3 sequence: CASSLRDLKRETQYF.